Each of the 17 T cell receptor beta chains below was sequenced from the same sample in a study of T-cell reconstitution after alpha-beta-depleted transplantation in children. The TCRbeta library was prepared with unique molecular identifiers. Via MiXCR, TCRdb re-called the PCR reads, giving one row per CDR3 protein. The table shows 200,000 to 300,000 distinct CDR3 sequences, with 20% to 30% occurring only once. Sequencing used PBMCs, mostly from graft donor cells, obtained 360 days after TCRalphabeta/CD19-depleted stem cell transplant. These receptors originate from a female patient aged 2 to 10 who had a stem cell transplant for congenital amegakaryocytic thrombocytopenia, so the T cells may come from the graft donor.

The chain employs TRBV12-3 or TRBV12-4 and TRBJ2-1; 9 bases are shared with TRBD1. J gave up 8 bases and V 5 bases, and 13 bases lay outside the gene matches. The CDR3 runs 16 residues. The CDR3 DNA reads TGTGCCAGCAGTAAGAGACCGGGACAGGGTGTGTATGAGCAGTTCTTC. This translates into CASSKRPGQGVYEQFF.

The chain combines TRBV30 with TRBJ2-5, with 8 bases lining up with TRBD2. V shed 1 base, J shed 4 bases, and the junction held 5 bases outside the gene matches. CDR3 length equals 14 residues. Germline V gene lookup returns CDR1 GTSNPN and CDR2 SVGIG (reference sequence). CDR3 nucleotide sequence: TGTGCCTGGAGTGACGGACTAGCAAGAGAGACCCAGTACTTC. Translated, it gives CAWSDGLARETQYF.

Only a few counts were recorded for this clonotype. The V and J genes are TRBV20-1 and TRBJ2-5, with D uncertain. This CDR3 contains 13 residues. Germline V CDR1 and CDR2: DFQATT, SNEGSKA (reference sequence). Trimming stripped 2 bases from V and 2 bases from J, with 9 bases between. The CDR3 reads CSARHHSQETQYF. The CDR3 nucleotides are TGCAGTGCTAGACATCACAGTCAAGAGACCCAGTACTTC.

This clonotype showed up just a few times. The chain employs TRBV6-1 and TRBJ2-3; D is uncertain. V lost 10 bases, J lost 1 base, and 12 bases lay in between. This CDR3 comprises 13 residues. The germline V gene encodes CDR1 MNHNS and CDR2 SASEGT. In nucleotides, the CDR3 is TGTGCCACCCAGGCCCCTGGCACAGATACGCAGTATTTT. Protein: CATQAPGTDTQYF.

The chain joins TRBV2 to TRBJ1-1; perhaps TRBD1 as D (5 bases). The CDR3 is 14 residues long. V lost 7 bases and J 4 bases, leaving 16 bases between the germline ends. Germline V CDR1 and CDR2: SNHLY, FYNNEI. CDR3 sequence reads: CASNPRQGITEAFF. CDR3 sequence (DNA): TGTGCCAGCAACCCCCGGCAGGGTATCACTGAAGCTTTCTTT.

V and J are TRBV6-2 or TRBV6-3 and TRBJ2-5; weak D call: TRBD2 (6 bases). The germline CDR1 and CDR2 sequences are MNHEY and SVGEGT. The CDR3 sequence is 13 residues long. V was pared by 6 bases and J by 5 bases, with 13 bases between. The CDR3 region is CASRRDGGETQYF. CDR3 bases: TGTGCCAGCAGGCGGGACGGTGGGGAGACCCAGTACTTC.

This clonotype was counted between two and nine times. The chain combines TRBV12-3 or TRBV12-4 with TRBJ1-1; D gene ambiguous. Trimming removed 7 bases from V and 5 bases from J, with 14 bases in between. This CDR3 has 13 amino acids. CDR3 sequence: CASTSPGRTEAFF. The CDR3 DNA reads TGTGCCAGCACCTCCCCCGGGAGAACTGAAGCTTTCTTT.

The chain is built from TRBV28 and TRBJ2-1; 9 nucleotides match TRBD2. Germline V gives CDR1 MDHEN, CDR2 SYDVKM. The V and J ends lost 3 bases and 3 bases, in that order; junction bases with no gene match: 3. The CDR3 totals 15 residues. The CDR3 loop reads CASSFSGGLYNEQFF. CDR3 nucleotides: TGTGCCAGCAGTTTTAGCGGGGGACTCTACAATGAGCAGTTCTTC.

Ten or more counts support this clonotype. CDR3 protein: CASSSGGNSGNTIYF. CDR3 bases: TGTGCCAGCAGCTCGGGGGGGAATTCTGGAAACACCATATATTTT. The rearrangement joins TRBV5-5 to TRBJ1-3, with D possibly matching TRBD1 (5 bases). The CDR3 loop spans 15 amino acids. Trimming pared 3 bases from V and 1 base from J, leaving 11 bases between. CDR1 and CDR2 from the germline V gene are SGHKS and YYEKEE (reference sequence).

This clonotype was detected only a few times. The chain has TRBV12-5 and TRBJ2-3, with TRBD2 matching 9 bases. The CDR3 runs 15 residues. Unmatched junction bases numbered 7, after V lost 6 bases and J lost 3 bases. CDR1 is LGHNT, CDR2 FRNRAP, per germline. This CDR3 is CASGDPAGGTDTQYF. CDR3 nucleotides: TGTGCTAGTGGCGATCCGGCGGGAGGGACAGATACGCAGTATTTT.

The CDR3 loop reads CATSRARGLETQYF. The CDR3 DNA reads as TGTGCCACCAGCAGAGCCAGGGGGCTGGAGACCCAGTACTTC. The chain uses TRBV15 and TRBJ2-5; the match to TRBD1 covers 8 bases. The CDR3 spans 14 residues. V lost 1 base to trimming and J lost 5 bases; unmatched junction nucleotides: 3. Per germline, CDR1 LNHNV and CDR2 YYDKDF (reference sequence).

This clonotype was seen many times. V and J are TRBV20-1 and TRBJ2-1; D perhaps matches TRBD2 (5 bases). Trimming cost V 7 bases and J 5 bases, with 9 bases left between them. Germline V gives CDR1 DFQATT, CDR2 SNEGSKA (reference sequence). This CDR3 contains 11 residues. This chain's CDR3 is CSGYGNNEQFF. The DNA for the CDR3 is TGCAGTGGGTACGGGAACAATGAGCAGTTCTTC.

This clonotype was recorded once. This chain joins TRBV12-3 or TRBV12-4 and TRBJ1-2; no clear D gene. There are 12 residues in the CDR3. Trimming took 2 bases from V and 13 from J, leaving 14 bases between them. This CDR3 reads CASSLRADSRTF. In nucleotides, the CDR3 is TGTGCCAGCAGTTTACGGGCAGACTCGCGCACCTTC.

The V gene is TRBV5-6, the J gene TRBJ2-1; TRBD2 aligns across 12 bases. The CDR3 covers 16 residues. Looked up from germline, CDR1 is SGHDT and CDR2 is YYEEEE. V trimming: 1 base; J trimming: 4 bases; junction bases outside the gene matches: 3. The CDR3 DNA follows: TGTGCCAGCAGCTTGACTGGACTAGCGGGGTACAATGAGCAGTTCTTC. Its translation is CASSLTGLAGYNEQFF.

The chain uses TRBV5-1 and TRBJ1-2; no clear D. CDR3 size: 15 residues. With 0 bases removed from V and 0 bases from J, the gap between germline ends came to 9 bases. Germline V gene lookup returns CDR1 SGHRS and CDR2 YFSETQ. CDR3 sequence: CASSLAASSNYGYTF. The CDR3 DNA reads TGCGCCAGCAGCTTGGCGGCCAGCTCTAACTATGGCTACACCTTC.

The V and J genes are TRBV29-1 and TRBJ2-3, with D perhaps being TRBD1 or TRBD2 (6 bases each). Trimming took 8 bases from V and 2 from J, leaving 17 bases between them. The length of the CDR3 is 14 residues. Germline lookup yields CDR1 SQVTM and CDR2 ANQGSEA. For the CDR3, the DNA is TGCAGCCGAGGGAGGTCGGGACACACAGATACGCAGTATTTT. This translates into CSRGRSGHTDTQYF.

This clonotype showed up just a few times. The rearrangement links TRBV6-5 to TRBJ2-7; no reliable D call. The germline gives CDR1 MNHEY, CDR2 SVGAGI. The V end lost 0 bases, the J end lost 6 bases, and 6 bases lay between the germline ends. The CDR3 totals 12 residues. The CDR3 reads CASSYSSGEQYF. The CDR3 DNA follows: TGTGCCAGCAGTTACTCGAGTGGCGAGCAGTACTTC.